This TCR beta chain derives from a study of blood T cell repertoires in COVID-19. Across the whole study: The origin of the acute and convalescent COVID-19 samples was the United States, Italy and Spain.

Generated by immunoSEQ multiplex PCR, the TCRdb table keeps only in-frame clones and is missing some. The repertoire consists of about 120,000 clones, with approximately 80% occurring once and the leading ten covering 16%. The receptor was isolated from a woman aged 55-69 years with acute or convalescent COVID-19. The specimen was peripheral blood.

The CDR3 loop is CASSPGTLNTEAFF. In nucleotides, the CDR3 is TGTGCCAGCAGCCCAGGGACATTGAACACTGAAGCTTTCTTT. The chain recombines TRBV3-1 (or the pseudogene TRBV3-2) with TRBJ1-1; possible D gene TRBD1, 6 bases. Germline CDR1 is LGHDT and CDR2 is YNNKEL (reference sequence). The CDR3 contains 14 residues. Trimming removed 4 bases from V and 0 bases from J, with 9 bases in between.